This T cell receptor (beta chain) was recorded in a study of cytomegalovirus exposure and HLA in healthy donors. General study points: Reportedly, diagnosis of cytomegalovirus status by the classifier showed high specificity and sensitivity. The authors later linked a missense DCLRE1C variant to TCR beta V- and J-gene trimming.

Likely unrecorded immune exposures existed in these nominally healthy donors. The length of the CDR3 is 14 residues. Trimming cost V 4 bases and J 3 bases, with 12 bases left between them. In germline, CDR1 is SEHNR, CDR2 FQNEAQ (reference sequence). PCR primers comprised 60 Vbeta and 13 Jbeta primers. Assay used: immunoSEQ multiplex PCR; TCRdb lists only in-frame clones, some missing. This repertoire shows 150,000 to 200,000 clones, 79% found once; its top ten account for about 0.37%. A note on this clone: Its matching antigen is unknown.

The chain couples TRBV7-9 to TRBJ1-1; D is ambiguous. Sequencing was done on a sample of PBMCs. The receptor's source is a male donor in good health and CMV-seropositive. CDR3 bases: TGTGCCAGCAGCTGGGTTGGGCTGGACACTGAAGCTTTCTTT. This encodes CASSWVGLDTEAFF.